A single sample is the source of the 29 T cell receptor beta chains below, sequenced in a study of T cell responses to AZD1222 COVID-19 vaccine. Produced via immunoSEQ multiplex PCR; TCRdb's table is partial and in-frame only. There are approximately 120,000 clones in the sample; roughly 89% occur only once, and less than 15% lies in the top ten. Here the sequenced sample was peripheral blood, taken on day 0 of AZD1222 vaccination. The receptors originated from an adult in good health.

The chain links TRBV6-1 to TRBJ2-7; a weak D match, TRBD2 (5 bases). The V gene lost 2 bases and the J gene lost 3 bases, with 14 bases spanning the gap. CDR3 size: 15 residues. Germline V gene data show CDR1 as MNHNS and CDR2 as SASEGT. The chain's CDR3 is CASSESRWAGYEQYF. The DNA of the CDR3 is TGTGCCAGCAGTGAAAGTAGGTGGGCGGGCTACGAGCAGTACTTC.

In its sample, this clone was seen many times. V and J are TRBV4-1 and TRBJ1-3; D unclear. V lost 4 bases and J lost 0, with 13 bases in between. Germline V gene data show CDR1 as MGHRA and CDR2 as YSYEKL. The CDR3 totals 16 residues. CDR3 coding DNA: TGCGCCAGCAGCCCTTCCAGGACCCTCTCTGGAAACACCATATATTTT. Amino acids: CASSPSRTLSGNTIYF.

This clone was found a few times. The chain employs TRBV2 and TRBJ1-5; possibly TRBD1 for D (6 bases). This CDR3 comprises 15 residues. Germline V gene lookup returns CDR1 SNHLY and CDR2 FYNNEI. V was pared by 2 bases and J by 7 bases, with 15 bases between. The chain's CDR3 is CASSETRGRGQPQHF. CDR3 DNA sequence: TGTGCCAGCAGTGAAACCCGGGGGCGCGGACAGCCCCAGCATTTT.

The gene calls are TRBV18 and TRBJ1-5; a weak D match, TRBD1 (6 bases). The CDR3 totals 18 residues. From germline, CDR1 is KGHSH and CDR2 LQKENI. V was cut by 4 bases and J by 5 bases, with 24 bases left in between. The CDR3 DNA reads as TGTGCCAGCTCACTAAGGACCGCTGGCGGGGGGCAGGATCAGCCCCAGCATTTT. Translation gives CASSLRTAGGGQDQPQHF. The entire variable domain, with the rest obtained from reference TRBV18 and TRBJ1-5, is as follows: NAGVMQNPRHLVRRRGQEARLRCSPMKGHSHVYWYRQLPEEGLKFMVYLQKENIIDESGMPKERFSAEFPKEGPSILRIQQVVRGDSAAYFCASSLRTAGGGQDQPQHFGDGTRLSIL.

The gene calls are TRBV29-1 and TRBJ1-1; D ambiguous. V was pared by 0 bases and J by 3 bases, with 2 bases between. This CDR3 has 11 amino acids. CDR1 and CDR2 (germline): SQVTM, ANQGSEA. CDR3: CSVEEDTEAFF. In nucleotides, the CDR3 is TGCAGCGTTGAAGAAGACACTGAAGCTTTCTTT.

The chain recombines TRBV28 with TRBJ2-3; TRBD2 aligns across 8 bases. CDR3 length equals 15 residues. Germline CDR1 reads MDHEN; CDR2 reads SYDVKM. Unmatched junction bases numbered 5, after V lost 6 bases and J lost 0 bases. CDR3 DNA: TGTGCCAGCAGGAAAGCGGGAGTTAGCACAGATACGCAGTATTTT. Protein product: CASRKAGVSTDTQYF.

The chain carries TRBV12-3 or TRBV12-4 and TRBJ1-2, with TRBD1 matching over 7 bases. The CDR3 length is 13 residues. The J segment lost 4 bases and the V segment lost 5 bases, leaving 4 bases of the junction unmatched. For the CDR3, the DNA is TGTGCCAGCAGTCCCGGGACAGTCTATGGCTACACCTTC. The encoded protein is CASSPGTVYGYTF.

The CDR3 sequence is CASSPIGPPQNTEAFF. The CDR3 DNA reads as TGTGCCAGCTCACCTATTGGACCCCCTCAGAACACTGAAGCTTTCTTT. The chain uses TRBV18 and TRBJ1-1; D gene ambiguous. The germline V and J ends were trimmed by 3 bases and 1 base, with 15 bases remaining between them. In germline, CDR1 is KGHSH, CDR2 LQKENI. The CDR3 has 16 residues.

This chain links TRBV30 with TRBJ1-1; 9 bases are shared with TRBD1. Trimming removed 4 bases from V and 1 base from J; junction bases left unmatched: 4. This CDR3 contains 14 residues. The germline V gene has CDR1 GTSNPN and CDR2 SVGIG (reference sequence). Written as DNA, the CDR3 is TGTGCCTGGACCCGGGGACAGGGGAACACTGAAGCTTTCTTT. It is translated as CAWTRGQGNTEAFF.

This clone was seen once. This chain connects TRBV7-9 to TRBJ2-7; no reliable D call. This CDR3 is 13 amino acids long. Germline assignment: CDR1 SEHNR and CDR2 FQNEAQ (reference sequence). V dropped 1 base and J dropped 0 bases, with 4 bases sitting between them. The CDR3 DNA reads TGTGCCAGCAGCTTAGTAAGCTCCTACGAGCAGTACTTC. This sequence encodes CASSLVSSYEQYF. Drawing the rest from reference TRBV7-9 and TRBJ2-7, the complete variable domain is DTGVSQNPRHKITKRGQNVTFRCDPISEHNRLYWYRQTLGQGPEFLTYFQNEAQLEKSRLLSDRFSAERPKGSFSTLEIQRTEQGDSAMYLCASSLVSSYEQYFGPGTRLTVT.

This clone was recorded a few times. A junction boundary mismatches the germline segment, possibly from a read error. The chain combines TRBV7-9 with TRBJ2-1; perhaps TRBD2 as D (6 bases). This CDR3 region has 13 residues. Germline loops: CDR1 SEHNR, CDR2 FQNEAQ (reference sequence). This chain's CDR3 is CASSLARTNEQFF. CDR3 bases: TGTGCCAGCAGCCTAGCGCGGACGAATGAGCAGTTCTTC.

The genes are TRBV11-2 and TRBJ2-1; 11 positions agree with TRBD2. The CDR3 has 15 residues. Germline CDR1 reads SGHAT; CDR2 reads FQNNGV. The junction had 0 bases not matched to a gene; V was cut back by 3 bases and J by 2 bases. CDR3 sequence: CASSFSGRAYNEQFF. CDR3 DNA: TGTGCCAGCAGCTTTAGCGGGAGGGCCTACAATGAGCAGTTCTTC.

This clone was seen only once. This chain connects TRBV5-8 to TRBJ2-2; D is uncertain. This CDR3 is built from 13 residues. The ends were cut back, 2 bases at V and 4 bases at J, with 6 bases in the middle. Germline V gene data show CDR1 as SGHTS and CDR2 as YDEGEE. The CDR3, as DNA: TGTGCCAGCAGCTTAAGGGTCACCGGGGAGCTGTTTTTT. It yields the protein CASSLRVTGELFF.

The CDR3 is CASSRGQAAYYGYTF. The CDR3 DNA sequence: TGTGCCAGTAGTCGAGGACAGGCCGCATACTATGGCTACACCTTC. The chain carries TRBV19 and TRBJ1-2; 7 positions agree with TRBD1. CDR3 length equals 15 residues. Trimming cost V 5 bases and J 3 bases; bases outside gene matches: 9. Germline V CDR1 and CDR2: LNHDA, SQIVND (reference sequence). Using reference TRBV19 and TRBJ1-2 for the parts outside the CDR3, the full variable domain is DGGITQSPKYLFRKEGQNVTLSCEQNLNHDAMYWYRQDPGQGLRLIYYSQIVNDFQKGDIAEGYSVSREKKESFPLTVTSAQKNPTAFYLCASSRGQAAYYGYTFGSGTRLTVV.

The rearrangement links TRBV23-1 to TRBJ2-7; TRBD1 might be the D (5 bases). TRBV23-1 is classed as an ORF, of uncertain function. The CDR3 loop spans 13 amino acids. The V end was cut by 2 bases, the J end by 6 bases, with 11 bases between. In nucleotides, the CDR3 is TGCGCCAGCAGTCAAGACAGTTATTCCGAGCAGTACTTC. Translation gives CASSQDSYSEQYF.

This clone is a singleton in its sample. This CDR3 is CASSLVMETQYF. DNA for the CDR3: TGTGCCAGCAGCTTGGTCATGGAGACCCAGTACTTC. The chain is built from TRBV7-9 and TRBJ2-5; D not resolved. The ends were cut back, 3 bases at V and 5 bases at J, with 7 bases in the middle. From germline, CDR1 is SEHNR and CDR2 FQNEAQ (reference sequence). The CDR3 runs 12 residues.

The chain links TRBV6-4 to TRBJ1-1; TRBD1 might be the D (5 bases). In germline, CDR1 is MRHNA, CDR2 SNTAGT. The CDR3 consists of 16 residues. The ends were cut back, 8 bases at V and 4 bases at J, with 23 bases in the middle. The CDR3 coding sequence is TGTGCCAGCGAAGATCGGAGGGGTGCGCGGGGCACTGAAGCTTTCTTT. Its translation is CASEDRRGARGTEAFF.

The chain links TRBV5-4 to TRBJ1-6; no clear D gene. V was cut by 4 bases and J by 3 bases, with 11 bases left in between. The CDR3 is 15 amino acids. From germline, CDR1 is SGHNT and CDR2 YYREEE (reference sequence). The CDR3 region has the DNA TGTGCCAGCAGCCAAGACCAGGACTATAATTCACCCCTCCACTTT. Its translation: CASSQDQDYNSPLHF.

This sequence joins TRBV10-1 and TRBJ1-5; unclear D gene. This CDR3 is 14 amino acids long. Trimming removed 2 bases at V and 4 bases at J, with 9 bases between. Germline CDR1 reads WNHNN; CDR2 reads SYGVQD (reference sequence). In DNA, the CDR3 is TGCGCCAGCAGTGAGACGAGGGAAAATCAGCCCCAGCATTTT. Translated: CASSETRENQPQHF.

The rearrangement joins TRBV6-4 to TRBJ2-3, with 11 bases matching TRBD2. J gave up 6 bases and V 3 bases, and 5 bases lay outside the gene matches. The CDR3 contains 15 residues. The germline V gene encodes CDR1 MRHNA and CDR2 SNTAGT. The CDR3 DNA reads TGTGCCAGCAGTGAAACTAGCGGGAGTGCGGATACGCAGTATTTT. Translation gives CASSETSGSADTQYF.

The chain employs TRBV7-2 and TRBJ2-4, with a tentative D call TRBD1 (6 bases). The V end was cut by 3 bases, the J end by 7 bases, with 25 bases between. There are 18 residues in the CDR3. Germline V gene data show CDR1 as SGHTA and CDR2 as FQGNSA. Written as DNA, the CDR3 is TGTGCCAGCAGCTTTACACCGATCCAAACAGGGAAATGGAACATTCAGTACTTC. This encodes CASSFTPIQTGKWNIQYF.

The V call is TRBV28, the J call TRBJ2-5, with 7 nucleotides matching TRBD2. The CDR3 consists of 13 residues. Germline V lookup: CDR1 MDHEN, CDR2 SYDVKM. V dropped 5 bases and J dropped 7; count of bases not matched to a gene: 7. CDR3 nucleotides: TGTGCCAGCAGTGCACCCGGGACTACGACCCAGTACTTC. Translation gives CASSAPGTTTQYF.

The rearrangement links TRBV9 to TRBJ2-2, with 7 bases matching TRBD1. After removal of 2 bases from V and 6 bases from J, the junction contained 10 bases not matched to a gene. From germline, CDR1 is SGDLS and CDR2 YYNGEE. This CDR3 comprises 16 residues. The CDR3 DNA reads TGTGCCAGCAGCGTTTCCGGGACAGTCCTTGCCGGGGAGCTGTTTTTT. Its translation is CASSVSGTVLAGELFF.

The genes are TRBV27 and TRBJ1-1; the D is unclear. From germline, CDR1 is MNHEY and CDR2 SMNVEV (reference sequence). Trimming shortened V by 5 bases and J by 4 bases, and 11 bases separated the two germline ends. This CDR3 contains 13 residues. CDR3 sequence (DNA): TGTGCCAGCAGTGCACCCGGCCGCACTGAAGCTTTCTTT. Residues: CASSAPGRTEAFF.

The chain carries TRBV19 and TRBJ2-5; D may be TRBD1 (5 bases). The CDR3 runs to 17 residues. Trimming shortened V by 0 bases and J by 5 bases, and 19 bases separated the two germline ends. CDR1 and CDR2 (germline): LNHDA, SQIVND (reference sequence). The CDR3 region has the DNA TGTGCCAGTAGTATAGATATCGGTGGGGCAGGGTTGGAGACCCAGTACTTC. Translating gives CASSIDIGGAGLETQYF.

This chain joins TRBV20-1 and TRBJ1-2, with D uncertain. V gave up 2 bases and J gave up 8 bases, with 6 bases separating them. CDR1 and CDR2 (germline): DFQATT, SNEGSKA (reference sequence). This CDR3 region has 10 residues. CDR3 sequence: CSARPRGYTF. CDR3 in DNA: TGCAGTGCTAGACCTCGGGGCTACACCTTC.

The V call is TRBV28, the J call TRBJ1-2; D is ambiguous. The ends were cut back, 3 bases at V and 4 bases at J, with 6 bases in the middle. This CDR3 spans 12 amino acids. Germline lookup yields CDR1 MDHEN and CDR2 SYDVKM. CDR3 amino acids: CASSLSPYGYTF. The CDR3 DNA reads TGTGCCAGCAGTTTGAGTCCCTATGGCTACACCTTC.

The chain links TRBV9 to TRBJ1-1; D is possibly TRBD1 (5 bases). V was clipped by 0 bases and J by 5 bases, with 14 bases between them. Germline loops: CDR1 SGDLS, CDR2 YYNGEE. The length of the CDR3 is 15 residues. The CDR3 loop reads CASSVGEGSGTEAFF. CDR3 coding DNA: TGTGCCAGCAGCGTAGGGGAGGGGTCAGGGACTGAAGCTTTCTTT.

This clone was seen a handful of times. The V and J genes are TRBV27 and TRBJ1-6; TRBD1 is a possible D gene (5 bases). The V gene lost 4 bases and the J gene lost 7 bases, with 14 bases spanning the gap. This CDR3 region has 15 residues. In germline, CDR1 is MNHEY, CDR2 SMNVEV (reference sequence). The CDR3 reads CASSYPTATNSPLHF. The DNA of the CDR3 is TGTGCCAGCAGTTATCCGACAGCCACCAATTCACCCCTCCACTTT.